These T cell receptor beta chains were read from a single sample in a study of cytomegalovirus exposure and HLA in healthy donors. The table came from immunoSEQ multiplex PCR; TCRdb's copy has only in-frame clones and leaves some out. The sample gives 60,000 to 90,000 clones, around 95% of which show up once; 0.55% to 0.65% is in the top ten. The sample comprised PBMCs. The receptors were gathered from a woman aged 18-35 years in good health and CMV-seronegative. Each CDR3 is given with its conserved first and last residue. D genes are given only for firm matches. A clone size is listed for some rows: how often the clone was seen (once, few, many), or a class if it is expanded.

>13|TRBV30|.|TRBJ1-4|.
TGTGCCTGGGGAAGGGACTCAAATGAAAAACTGTTTTTT
CAWGRDSNEKLFF
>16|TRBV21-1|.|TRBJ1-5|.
TGTGCCAGCAGCTCACAGGGGTCTTATAGCAATCAGCCCCAGCATTTT
CASSSQGSYSNQPQHF
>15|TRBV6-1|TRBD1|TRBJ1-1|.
TGTGCCAGCAGGGGACAGGTGGATATGAACACTGAAGCTTTCTTT
CASRGQVDMNTEAFF
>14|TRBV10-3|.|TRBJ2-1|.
TGTGCCATATCCCGAGTGGGGCGAGACAATGAGCAGTTCTTC
CAISRVGRDNEQFF
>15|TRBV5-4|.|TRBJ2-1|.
TGTGCCAGCAGCTTGGTCGGGGGTCCCTACAATGAGCAGTTCTTC
CASSLVGGPYNEQFF
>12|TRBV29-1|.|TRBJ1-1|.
TGCAGCGTTGAAAGAGGGAACACTGAAGCTTTCTTT
CSVERGNTEAFF
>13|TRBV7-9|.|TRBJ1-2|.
TGTGCCAGCAGCTTGCAGGGGTCGCCTGGCTACACCTTC
CASSLQGSPGYTF
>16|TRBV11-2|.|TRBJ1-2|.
TGTGCCAGCAGCTCCATCTGGACATATGTTAACTATGGCTACACCTTC
CASSSIWTYVNYGYTF
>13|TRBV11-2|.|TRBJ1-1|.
TGTGCCAGCAGACAATTCCCGGGACTTGAAGCTTTCTTT
CASRQFPGLEAFF
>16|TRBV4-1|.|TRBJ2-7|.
TGCGCCAGCAGCCAAGAAGTAAACAGGGTCAACTACGAGCAGTACTTC
CASSQEVNRVNYEQYF
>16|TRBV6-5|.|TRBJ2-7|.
TGTGCCAGCAGTTACGCCCCCCCTGGGCACCGCTACGAGCAGTACTTC
CASSYAPPGHRYEQYF
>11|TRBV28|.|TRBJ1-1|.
TGTGCCACCTTAAATTGGGAGGAAGCTTTCTTT
CATLNWEEAFF
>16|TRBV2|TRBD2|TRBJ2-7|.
TGTGCCAGCCGGGGGTTGTGGGCGGGGGGGCCGGGGGAGCAGTACTTC
CASRGLWAGGPGEQYF
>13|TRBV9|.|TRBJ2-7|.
TGTGCCAGCAGCGTGGGGGGGCGCGACGAGCAGTACTTC
CASSVGGRDEQYF
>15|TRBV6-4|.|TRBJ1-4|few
TGTGCCAGCAGTAGAACGACAGGACCTAATGAAAAACTGTTTTTT
CASSRTTGPNEKLFF
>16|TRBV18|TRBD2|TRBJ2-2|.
TGTGCCAGCTCGGATAGCGGGGGAACGAACACCGGGGAGCTGTTTTTT
CASSDSGGTNTGELFF
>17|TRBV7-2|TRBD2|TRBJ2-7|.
TGTGCCAGCAGCTTAGTAGGCGGCGGGGGGGCATCCTACGAGCAGTACTTC
CASSLVGGGGASYEQYF
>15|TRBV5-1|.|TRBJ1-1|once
TGCGCCAGCAGCACAGAACAGGGAATCGTCACTGAAGCTTTCTTT
CASSTEQGIVTEAFF
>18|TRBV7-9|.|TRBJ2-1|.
TGTGCCAGCAGCTTAGACATCGTGGTTATTTTCGGGTCTAATGAGCAGTTCTTC
CASSLDIVVIFGSNEQFF
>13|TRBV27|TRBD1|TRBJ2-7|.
TGTGCCAGCAGTCCGTCGGTCGGGACAGACACAGACTTC
CASSPSVGTDTDF
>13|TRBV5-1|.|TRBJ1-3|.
TGCGCCAGCAGCGAGACGGACACAAACACCATATATTTT
CASSETDTNTIYF
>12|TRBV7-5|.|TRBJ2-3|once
TGTGTCAGAAGCCCGCAGGGAGGTACGCAGTATTTT
CVRSPQGGTQYF
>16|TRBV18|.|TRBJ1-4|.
TGTGCCAGCTCCCCACGACAGCCAACAACTAATGAAAAACTGTTTTTT
CASSPRQPTTNEKLFF
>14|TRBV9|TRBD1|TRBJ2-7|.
TGTGCCAGCAGCGTAGGACAGGGGGGCTACGAGCAGTACTTC
CASSVGQGGYEQYF
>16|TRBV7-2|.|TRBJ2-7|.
TGTGCCAGCAGCCCAGAAGCCGGGTTCCCCCATTACGAGCAGTACTTC
CASSPEAGFPHYEQYF
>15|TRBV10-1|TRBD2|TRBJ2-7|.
TGCGCCAGCGCCCGAAATAAGGGACTATCCTACGAGCAGTACTTC
CASARNKGLSYEQYF
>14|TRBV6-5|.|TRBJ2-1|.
TGTGCCAGCAGTTACGCGGGACAGTTATACGAGCAGTTCTTC
CASSYAGQLYEQFF
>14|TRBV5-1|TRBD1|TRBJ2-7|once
TGCGCCAGCAGCGGTGACAGGGGCTCCTACGAGCAGTACTTC
CASSGDRGSYEQYF
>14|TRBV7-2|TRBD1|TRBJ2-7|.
TGTGCCAGCGGCCCGGGACAGGGAATTCTCGAGCAGTACTTC
CASGPGQGILEQYF